The 14 T cell receptor beta chains given below trace back to one sample, sequenced in a study of cytomegalovirus exposure and HLA in healthy donors. The PCR ran on 60 Vbeta and 13 Jbeta primers. This table comes from immunoSEQ multiplex PCR, and its TCRdb copy is limited to in-frame clones, with some not included. The sample includes 80,000 or so clones, over 65% of them seen just once. The sequenced sample was PBMCs. The origin of the receptors is a man younger than 45 in good health and CMV-seropositive.

The chain is built from TRBV28 and TRBJ2-7; 12 bases align to TRBD1. Germline V gene data show CDR1 as MDHEN and CDR2 as SYDVKM. The CDR3 spans 14 residues. The trim removed 7 bases at V and 7 bases at J, leaving 8 bases unmatched. CDR3 DNA: TGTGCCAGCAAGCAAGGGGACAGGGGGCGGGAGCAGTACTTC. It is translated as CASKQGDRGREQYF.

This rearrangement joins TRBV4-3 to TRBJ2-7; D may be TRBD1 (6 bases). The V and J ends lost 4 bases and 6 bases respectively, with 16 bases between them. Germline V gives CDR1 LGHNA, CDR2 YSLEER. The CDR3 is 14 amino acids. The CDR3 bases are TGCGCCAGCAGCCCAACCCGGGACAAACGCGAGCAGTACTTC. Protein product: CASSPTRDKREQYF.

The rearrangement uses TRBV10-2 and TRBJ1-1, with 8 bases fitting TRBD1. The CDR3 is 14 amino acids. With V trimmed by 0 bases and J by 4 bases, 1 base remained unmatched. CDR1 is WSHSY and CDR2 is SAAADI in the germline V gene. CDR3 bases: TGCGCCAGCAGTGAGTCAGGACAGGGCACTGAAGCTTTCTTT. It specifies CASSESGQGTEAFF.

This clone has a single count. The chain joins TRBV9 to TRBJ2-3, with TRBD1 matching 9 bases. The CDR3 consists of 14 residues. Germline CDR1 SGDLS, CDR2 YYNGEE. V was pared by 4 bases and J by 6 bases, with 6 bases of the junction left unmatched. Here the CDR3 DNA reads TGTGCCAGCAGCTGGACAGGGGAGTTGGATACGCAGTATTTT. Its protein product is CASSWTGELDTQYF.

The V and J genes are TRBV14 and TRBJ2-7, with 10 positions matching TRBD1. V lost 6 bases, J lost 1 base, and 15 bases stayed unmatched. This CDR3 region has 18 residues. The germline gives CDR1 SGHDN, CDR2 FVKESK. CDR3 bases: TGTGCCAGCAGACCGGGATGGAAGCGGGGACAGGGGTCCTACGAGCAGTACTTC. It yields the protein CASRPGWKRGQGSYEQYF.

This chain links TRBV6-5 with TRBJ1-4; D not certain. V was trimmed by 7 bases and J by 4 bases, leaving 10 bases between them. This CDR3 is built from 13 residues. The germline V gene has CDR1 MNHEY and CDR2 SVGAGI. CDR3 in DNA: TGTGCCAGCACCAGTAGCCTTAATGAAAAACTGTTTTTT. Its protein is CASTSSLNEKLFF.

The rearrangement joins TRBV5-1 to TRBJ1-3; 11 nucleotides align to TRBD1. CDR3 length equals 17 residues. The V segment lost 4 bases and the J segment 3 bases; nucleotides outside the gene matches: 9. CDR1 and CDR2 (germline): SGHRS, YFSETQ. The CDR3: CASSPYGQGADGNTIYF. The CDR3, as DNA: TGCGCCAGCAGCCCTTACGGACAGGGGGCAGATGGAAACACCATATATTTT.

The gene calls are TRBV28 and TRBJ1-2; D is unclear. Trimming stripped 2 bases from V and 6 bases from J, with 7 bases between. The CDR3 consists of 12 residues. Germline V lookup: CDR1 MDHEN, CDR2 SYDVKM. CDR3 nucleotides: TGTGCCAGCAGTTTAGGGAGGGATGGCTACACCTTC. The encoded protein is CASSLGRDGYTF.

The CDR3 sequence is CASSSATSGSYNEQFF. Written as DNA, the CDR3 is TGTGCCAGCAGTTCAGCGACTAGCGGGAGTTACAATGAGCAGTTCTTC. This sequence joins TRBV6-6 and TRBJ2-1, with TRBD2 matching over 12 bases. Germline-derived CDR1 and CDR2 are MNHNY and SVGAGI (reference sequence). Unmatched junction bases numbered 5, after V lost 4 bases and J lost 4 bases. The CDR3 runs to 16 residues.

V and J are TRBV14 and TRBJ2-1; 7 bases align to TRBD2. CDR3 length equals 21 residues. Losses at the gene ends were 5 bases for V and 4 bases for J; bases not matched to a gene: 26. The germline V gene encodes CDR1 SGHDN and CDR2 FVKESK. In DNA form, the CDR3 reads TGTGCCAGCAGCTCCAAGTTCTATAGCGGGCCGCAAAGAAGGGTGTACAATGAGCAGTTCTTC. Protein: CASSSKFYSGPQRRVYNEQFF.

This clone appeared a single time. V is TRBV28 and J is TRBJ2-5; TRBD1 is a possible D gene (6 bases). The CDR3 covers 17 residues. V lost 4 bases, J lost 4 bases, and 22 bases lay in between. Germline V gene sequence: CDR1 MDHEN, CDR2 SYDVKM. The CDR3 region is CASSSNRAGGRIETQYF. As DNA, the CDR3 is TGTGCCAGCAGTTCCAACAGGGCTGGAGGTAGAATAGAGACCCAGTACTTC.

This clone was observed a few times. The chain has TRBV30 and TRBJ2-7, with 8 bases lining up with TRBD2. The CDR3 spans 14 residues. Trimming at V came to 1 base and at J to 3 bases, leaving 5 bases not matched to a gene. Per germline, CDR1 GTSNPN and CDR2 SVGIG (reference sequence). The CDR3 DNA reads as TGTGCCTGGAGTGGAACTAGCGGCCACTACGAGCAGTACTTC. It translates to CAWSGTSGHYEQYF.

CDR3 coding DNA: TGTGCCAGCAGCAAGAGGAGCAGGGGCCGCAAGGATACGCAGTATTTT. Amino acids: CASSKRSRGRKDTQYF. The gene calls are TRBV21-1 and TRBJ2-3; no DNA check was done on the table's D call, TRBD1. TRBV21-1 counts as a pseudogene. The CDR3 has 16 amino acids.

The V gene is TRBV9, the J gene TRBJ1-2; D not certain. The CDR3 contains 13 residues. Between the trimmed V and J ends, which lost 0 bases and 7 bases, there was a span of 10 bases. Germline V gene lookup returns CDR1 SGDLS and CDR2 YYNGEE. The CDR3 DNA reads as TGTGCCAGCAGCGTAGCGCCGTCGAGTGGCTACACCTTC. Encoded protein: CASSVAPSSGYTF.